Below, 13 T cell receptor beta chains from the same sample are listed, as sequenced in a study of OX40 agonist ivuxolimab in advanced cancers. This table comes from immunoSEQ multiplex PCR, and its TCRdb copy is limited to in-frame clones, with some not included. The sample records about 89,000 clones, roughly 84% being singletons. The material was CD4+ or CD8+ T cells sorted from blood, obtained in a trial of the OX40 agonist ivuxolimab. These receptors were obtained from an adult with an advanced solid tumor such as melanoma, head and neck, liver or kidney cancer.

The chain carries TRBV19 and TRBJ1-4; tentatively, D is TRBD1 (5 bases). Germline values: CDR1 LNHDA, CDR2 SQIVND (reference sequence). This CDR3 spans 13 amino acids. Trimming took 7 bases from V and 6 from J, leaving 12 bases between them. The CDR3 region has the DNA TGTGCCAGTAATTCCAGGGCCTATGAAAAACTGTTTTTT. This translates into CASNSRAYEKLFF.

The gene calls are TRBV27 and TRBJ2-1; D gene ambiguous. The V gene's germline CDR1 is MNHEY and CDR2 SMNVEV (reference sequence). Between the trimmed V and J ends, which lost 6 bases and 0 bases, there was a span of 6 bases. The CDR3 is made up of 13 amino acids. This chain's CDR3 is CASSRGSYNEQFF. DNA for the CDR3: TGTGCCAGCAGCAGAGGCTCCTACAATGAGCAGTTCTTC.

This clone was recorded once. The V gene is TRBV4-1, the J gene TRBJ1-5, with 7 bases matching TRBD1. The CDR3 is 17 amino acids. The J segment lost 6 bases and the V segment lost 0 bases, leaving 11 bases of the junction unmatched. Germline V gene data show CDR1 as MGHRA and CDR2 as YSYEKL. DNA of the CDR3: TGCGCCAGCAGCCAAGACCTAGGGGGCGGAAGGGCTCAGCCCCAGCATTTT. This gives the protein CASSQDLGGGRAQPQHF.

The V and J genes are TRBV19 and TRBJ1-5, with TRBD1 matching over 10 bases. The CDR3 length is 15 residues. The germline V gene has CDR1 LNHDA and CDR2 SQIVND (reference sequence). V shed 3 bases, J shed 7 bases, and the junction held 6 bases outside the gene matches. CDR3 bases: TGTGCCAGTAGTATCGACGACAGGGGGCTACAGCCCCAGCATTTT. Translation: CASSIDDRGLQPQHF.

The genes are TRBV21-1 and TRBJ2-7; TRBD1, the table's D call, lacks a check against the DNA. TRBV21-1 is classified as a pseudogene. This CDR3 has 16 amino acids. CDR3 bases: TGTGCCAGCAGCAAAGCGCTGGGGGACAGGGGGCCCGAGCAGTACTTC. Translation: CASSKALGDRGPEQYF.

The chain joins TRBV5-1 to TRBJ1-2; D remains ambiguous. This CDR3 spans 13 amino acids. V gave up 5 bases and J gave up 0 bases, with 8 bases separating them. The V gene's germline CDR1 is SGHRS and CDR2 YFSETQ. The CDR3 is CASRSGANYGYTF. The CDR3 DNA is TGCGCCAGCAGGTCGGGAGCTAACTATGGCTACACCTTC.

This chain links TRBV5-8 with TRBJ1-5; 7 positions agree with TRBD1. CDR1 is SGHTS, CDR2 YDEGEE, per germline. The CDR3 loop spans 15 amino acids. With 4 bases clipped from V and 2 bases from J, the junction kept 6 bases outside the gene matches. CDR3 region: CASSHDGQGNQPQHF. The CDR3 DNA is TGTGCCAGCAGCCACGATGGACAGGGCAATCAGCCCCAGCATTTT.

This clone occurred once. J is TRBJ2-5 and V is TRBV11-3, with 9 nucleotides matching TRBD2. Germline trimming cut 5 bases from V and 5 bases from J; bases unmatched to any gene: 6. Per the germline V gene, CDR1 is SGHNT and CDR2 is YENEEA. This CDR3 is 14 amino acids long. The CDR3, as DNA: TGTGCCAGCAGCCTGGGACTAGCTAAGGAGACCCAGTACTTC. Translated: CASSLGLAKETQYF.

In its sample, this clone was seen once. The chain joins TRBV5-1 to TRBJ1-1; D is possibly TRBD1 (6 bases). The CDR3 is 12 amino acids. With 7 bases removed from V and 5 bases from J, the gap between germline ends came to 12 bases. Germline CDR1 SGHRS, CDR2 YFSETQ. CDR3 protein: CASGGLGTEAFF. The DNA of the CDR3 is TGCGCCAGCGGGGGGCTGGGGACTGAAGCTTTCTTT.

V is TRBV9 and J is TRBJ2-7; tentatively, D is TRBD1 (6 bases). The CDR3 covers 14 residues. The germline V and J ends were trimmed by 1 base and 3 bases, with 11 bases remaining between them. Germline assignment: CDR1 SGDLS and CDR2 YYNGEE. DNA of the CDR3: TGTGCCAGCAGCGTACAGGGGACGAACTACGAGCAGTACTTC. Its protein is CASSVQGTNYEQYF.

This sequence joins TRBV19 and TRBJ2-7; 10 bases match TRBD2. The V gene's germline CDR1 is LNHDA and CDR2 SQIVND (reference sequence). Trimming took 5 bases from V and 0 from J; bases not matched to a gene: 4. The CDR3 runs 15 residues. As DNA, the CDR3 is TGTGCCAGTAGTGCAGCTAGCGGGAGCTCCTACGAGCAGTACTTC. Translated: CASSAASGSSYEQYF.

This chain uses TRBV4-1 with TRBJ2-5; 9 bases align to TRBD1. The DNA end is more similar to TRBJ2-7, so the J call may be wrong. The length of the CDR3 is 14 residues. Per the germline V gene, CDR1 is MGHRA and CDR2 is YSYEKL. The CDR3: CASSQGGQGGEQYF. CDR3 nucleotide sequence: TGCGCCAGCAGCCAAGGGGGACAGGGCGGCGAGCAGTACTTC.

J is TRBJ1-2 and V is TRBV5-1; 7 nucleotides agree with TRBD1. The CDR3 runs to 16 residues. Germline values: CDR1 SGHRS, CDR2 YFSETQ. The ends lost 0 bases at V and 5 bases at J; junction bases unmatched: 10. CDR3: CASSLGLGTDFYGYTF. DNA for the CDR3: TGCGCCAGCAGCTTGGGTTTAGGGACAGATTTTTATGGCTACACCTTC.